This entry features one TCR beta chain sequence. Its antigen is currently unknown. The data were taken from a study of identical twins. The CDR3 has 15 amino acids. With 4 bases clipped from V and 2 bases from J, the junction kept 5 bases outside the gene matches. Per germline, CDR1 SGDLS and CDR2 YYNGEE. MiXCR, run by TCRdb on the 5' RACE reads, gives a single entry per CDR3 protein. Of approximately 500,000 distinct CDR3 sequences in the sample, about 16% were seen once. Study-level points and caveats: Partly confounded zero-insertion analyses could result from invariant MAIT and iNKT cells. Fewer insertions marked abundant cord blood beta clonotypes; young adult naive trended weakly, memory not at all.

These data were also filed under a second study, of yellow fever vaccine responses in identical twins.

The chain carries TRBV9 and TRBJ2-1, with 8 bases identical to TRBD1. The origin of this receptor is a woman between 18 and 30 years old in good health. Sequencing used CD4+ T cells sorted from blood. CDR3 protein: CASSIRQGTYNEQFF. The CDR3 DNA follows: TGTGCCAGCAGCATCCGACAGGGGACCTACAATGAGCAGTTCTTC.